Shown below are 15 T cell receptor beta chains from a single sample sequenced in a study of early T cells in non-severe SARS-CoV-2 infection. TCRdb re-called the 5' RACE reads through MiXCR, storing one row per CDR3 protein. The sample records approximately 100,000 distinct CDR3 sequences, less than 15% being singletons. The specimen was whole blood. Source of these receptors: an adult who was a healthcare worker with PCR-confirmed SARS-CoV-2 infection or an uninfected control (not recorded which).

This clonotype has only a few counts. The V call is TRBV25-1, the J call TRBJ1-2; 9 nucleotides match TRBD1. The V gene end was trimmed by 5 bases and the J gene end by 4 bases; junction bases not matched to a gene: 14. This CDR3 is 17 amino acids long. CDR1 is MGHDK and CDR2 is SYGVNS in the germline V gene. In DNA form, the CDR3 reads TGTGCCAGCAGTCCCACCGGGACAGGGTTCGCCCTCTATGGCTACACCTTC. Its protein is CASSPTGTGFALYGYTF.

The genes are TRBV12-3 or TRBV12-4 and TRBJ2-3; D ambiguous. The CDR3 length is 14 residues. V was shortened by 5 bases and J by 5 bases, with 14 bases between the two germline ends. CDR3 loop: CASSLSGRVDTQYF. Here the CDR3 DNA reads TGTGCCAGCAGTCTGTCGGGTCGCGTAGATACGCAGTATTTT.

The rearrangement links TRBV7-8 to TRBJ2-2, with no clear D. Trimming removed 5 bases from V and 4 bases from J, with 17 bases in between. Germline CDR1 is SGHVS and CDR2 is FQNEAQ. CDR3 size: 16 residues. CDR3: CASSPEWQPSTGELFF. The CDR3 bases are TGTGCCAGCAGCCCCGAGTGGCAGCCAAGCACCGGGGAGCTGTTTTTT.

At least ten counts were recorded for this clonotype. The chain is built from TRBV10-3 and TRBJ1-2; weak D call: TRBD1 (5 bases). CDR1 and CDR2 (germline): ENHRY, SYGVKD. This CDR3 has 12 amino acids. Trimming took 3 bases from V and 8 from J, leaving 10 bases between them. CDR3 protein: CAISDSEGGYTF. In DNA form, the CDR3 reads TGTGCCATCAGTGACTCCGAGGGGGGCTACACCTTC.

This clonotype turned up a few times. The chain is built from TRBV29-1 and TRBJ1-2; D gene uncertain. Germline V CDR1 and CDR2: SQVTM, ANQGSEA. CDR3 length: 13 residues. Trimming removed 4 bases at V and 3 bases at J, with 12 bases between. The CDR3 sequence is CSVAYGLYYGYTF. In DNA form, the CDR3 reads TGCAGCGTTGCTTATGGATTGTACTATGGCTACACCTTC.

This clonotype appeared many times. This rearrangement joins TRBV29-1 to TRBJ1-2; D uncertain. The CDR3 sequence is 12 residues long. V was shortened by 4 bases and J by 4 bases, with 10 bases between the two germline ends. In germline, CDR1 is SQVTM, CDR2 ANQGSEA. The chain's CDR3 is CSVVAGTYGYTF. CDR3 nucleotides: TGCAGCGTTGTGGCAGGTACCTATGGCTACACCTTC.

The chain couples TRBV28 to TRBJ2-7; 10 nucleotides align to TRBD1. Germline CDR1 MDHEN, CDR2 SYDVKM. Germline trimming cut 6 bases from V and 6 bases from J; bases unmatched to any gene: 11. CDR3 length: 15 amino acids. CDR3 sequence reads: CASRTTGTGVLEQYF. CDR3 DNA sequence: TGTGCCAGCAGGACTACCGGGACAGGGGTGCTCGAGCAGTACTTC. The whole variable domain, filled in from reference TRBV28 and TRBJ2-7, reads DVKVTQSSRYLVKRTGEKVFLECVQDMDHENMFWYRQDPGLGLRLIYFSYDVKMKEKGDIPEGYSVSREKKERFSLILESASTNQTSMYLCASRTTGTGVLEQYFGPGTRLTVT.

This clonotype was seen many times. The rearrangement links TRBV5-6 to TRBJ1-1, with 9 bases lining up with TRBD1. Germline V gives CDR1 SGHDT, CDR2 YYEEEE. V trimming: 0 bases; J trimming: 7 bases; junction bases outside the gene matches: 4. CDR3 length equals 14 residues. As DNA, the CDR3 is TGTGCCAGCAGCTTGGGGGACAGGGACCTTGAAGCTTTCTTT. Amino acid sequence: CASSLGDRDLEAFF.

A few counts support this clonotype. The J gene is TRBJ1-1, the V gene TRBV7-9; 8 bases fit TRBD1. Germline loops: CDR1 SEHNR, CDR2 FQNEAQ (reference sequence). With V trimmed by 1 base and J by 3 bases, 4 bases remained unmatched. The CDR3 contains 15 residues. CDR3 sequence (DNA): TGTGCCAGCAGCTTAGTTACAGGGGGATACACTGAAGCTTTCTTT. This codes for CASSLVTGGYTEAFF. Combining the CDR3 with reference TRBV7-9 and TRBJ1-1 gives the whole variable domain DTGVSQNPRHKITKRGQNVTFRCDPISEHNRLYWYRQTLGQGPEFLTYFQNEAQLEKSRLLSDRFSAERPKGSFSTLEIQRTEQGDSAMYLCASSLVTGGYTEAFFGQGTRLTVV.

This clonotype was seen more than once but under ten times. The rearrangement links TRBV29-1 to TRBJ2-5; D tentatively reads TRBD1 or TRBD2 (5 bases each). This CDR3 spans 15 amino acids. Germline V gene lookup returns CDR1 SQVTM and CDR2 ANQGSEA. V lost 3 bases and J 0 bases, leaving 14 bases between the germline ends. Written as DNA, the CDR3 is TGCAGCGTTGACGGGGCGCAATTTCACCAAGAGACCCAGTACTTC. This gives the protein CSVDGAQFHQETQYF.

The chain couples TRBV10-1 to TRBJ1-1, with 9 bases matching TRBD1. There are 14 residues in the CDR3. The germline V gene has CDR1 WNHNN and CDR2 SYGVQD (reference sequence). Losses at the gene ends were 11 bases for V and 1 base for J; bases not matched to a gene: 8. DNA for the CDR3: TGCGCCTCAAAAAAGGGACAGGGGAACACTGAAGCTTTCTTT. Encoded protein: CASKKGQGNTEAFF.

V usage is TRBV20-1 and J usage is TRBJ1-6, with D possibly being TRBD1 (6 bases). CDR3 length: 14 amino acids. The germline CDR1 and CDR2 sequences are DFQATT and SNEGSKA (reference sequence). The V and J ends lost 6 bases and 3 bases respectively, with 12 bases between them. DNA of the CDR3: TGCAGTGCCATCACAGGGAACTATAATTCACCCCTCCACTTT. It translates to CSAITGNYNSPLHF.

This clonotype was found a few times. The chain employs TRBV27 and TRBJ2-2; D possibly corresponds to TRBD1 (5 bases). Per germline, CDR1 MNHEY and CDR2 SMNVEV (reference sequence). Trimming stripped 3 bases from V and 6 bases from J, with 17 bases between. This CDR3 comprises 16 residues. The CDR3 region has the DNA TGTGCCAGCAGTTTGGACATACCCCAAGGCGCCGGGGAGCTGTTTTTT. It translates to CASSLDIPQGAGELFF.

This sequence joins TRBV6-6 and TRBJ2-4; 7 nucleotides line up with TRBD2. Looked up from germline, CDR1 is MNHNY and CDR2 is SVGAGI (reference sequence). V dropped 7 bases and J dropped 5; count of bases not matched to a gene: 8. The CDR3 is 14 amino acids. The CDR3, as DNA: TGTGCCAGCAACCCTACGGGGGGACAAAACATTCAGTACTTC. Translation gives CASNPTGGQNIQYF.

In this sample, this clonotype turned up many times. Germline is not matched at one junction end, which may reflect a read error. The chain employs TRBV5-6 and TRBJ1-6; TRBD1 matches 7 bases. The CDR3 consists of 15 residues. Germline CDR1 and CDR2: SGHDT and YYEEEE. The CDR3 nucleotides read TGTGCCTGCAGCCCCTACAGGGGTTCTCGATCACCCCTCCACTTT. This codes for CACSPYRGSRSPLHF.